The 21 T cell receptor beta chains presented below share a single source sample, sequenced in a study of T cells in Graves' hyperthyroidism and ophthalmopathy. What was amplified from RNA transcripts were TCR beta CDR3 regions. Researchers ran a first-round RT-PCR on the TCR CDR3 using the HTBI primer set. Via MiXCR, TCRdb re-called the multiplex PCR reads, giving one row per CDR3 protein. The repertoire includes fewer than 750,000 distinct CDR3 sequences, 14% to 15% of them detected once, and approximately 4.3% sits in the top ten. Specimen: blood. The receptor source for this set is a middle-aged woman with Graves' ophthalmopathy.

The sample holds many counts of this clonotype. The chain is built from TRBV6-1 and TRBJ2-6, with 7 nucleotides matching TRBD1. The CDR3 sequence is 16 residues long. Germline CDR1 is MNHNS and CDR2 is SASEGT. J was trimmed by 3 bases and V by 7 bases; bases with no gene match: 9. The DNA for the CDR3 is TGTGCCAGCACACCCTCCCAGGGGGTTGGGGCCAACGTCCTGACTTTC. It is translated as CASTPSQGVGANVLTF.

In its sample, this clonotype was seen many times. The chain recombines TRBV9 with TRBJ2-7; TRBD1 matches at 9 bases. Trimming removed 4 bases from V and 1 base from J; junction bases left unmatched: 3. CDR3 length equals 14 residues. In germline, CDR1 is SGDLS, CDR2 YYNGEE. The CDR3 loop is CASSKTGGSYEQYF. The DNA of the CDR3 is TGTGCCAGCAGCAAGACAGGGGGATCCTACGAGCAGTACTTC. Looking up the rest from reference TRBV9 and TRBJ2-7 gives the full variable domain: DSGVTQTPKHLITATGQRVTLRCSPRSGDLSVYWYQQSLDQGLQFLIQYYNGEERAKGNILERFSAQQFPDLHSELNLSSLELGDSALYFCASSKTGGSYEQYFGPGTRLTVT.

This clonotype was detected many times. Sequence at one end of the junction differs from germline and may be a read error. The chain carries TRBV5-1 and TRBJ2-2, with no clear D. Germline V gene sequence: CDR1 SGHRS, CDR2 YFSETQ. CDR3 length equals 14 residues. CDR3 loop: CASSLSGNTGELFF. DNA of the CDR3: TGTGCCAGCAGTTTATCGGGGAACACCGGGGAGCTGTTTTTT.

The chain joins TRBV11-1 to TRBJ2-6; possible D gene TRBD1, 5 bases. The germline gives CDR1 SGHAT, CDR2 FQDESV (reference sequence). The CDR3 spans 18 residues. V was pared by 2 bases and J by 1 base, with 15 bases between. The CDR3 here is CASSLRVGDTSGANVLTF. The DNA for the CDR3 is TGTGCCAGCAGCTTAAGAGTAGGGGATACATCTGGGGCCAACGTCCTGACTTTC.

This clonotype was detected ten times or more. The chain combines TRBV19 with TRBJ2-7, with D possibly matching TRBD2 (5 bases). There are 14 residues in the CDR3. The germline gives CDR1 LNHDA, CDR2 SQIVND (reference sequence). Trimming left V 3 bases short and J 1 base short, with 10 bases between. CDR3 DNA sequence: TGTGCCAGTAGTATTGACGGGATTTCCTACGAGCAGTACTTC. Encoded protein: CASSIDGISYEQYF.

This clonotype was detected ten times or more. This chain joins TRBV30 and TRBJ2-2; no clear D. The V gene's germline CDR1 is GTSNPN and CDR2 SVGIG (reference sequence). This CDR3 has 13 amino acids. Trimming took off 0 bases at V and 5 bases at J, with 7 bases between the two ends. The CDR3 spells CAWSVFITGELFF. The CDR3 DNA reads as TGTGCCTGGAGTGTATTCATTACCGGGGAGCTGTTTTTT.

The gene calls are TRBV12-3 or TRBV12-4 and TRBJ1-1, with 10 bases fitting TRBD1. J was trimmed by 2 bases and V by 2 bases; bases with no gene match: 8. This CDR3 contains 17 residues. CDR3 nucleotide sequence: TGTGCCAGCAGTTTACTCGGACAGGGGGTAGGAAACACTGAAGCTTTCTTT. Protein sequence: CASSLLGQGVGNTEAFF.

This clonotype came up many times. The chain has TRBV4-2 and TRBJ1-1; D is unclear. Germline CDR1 LGHNA, CDR2 YNFKEQ. The CDR3 consists of 14 residues. The V gene lost 1 base and the J gene lost 3 bases, with 9 bases spanning the gap. CDR3 in DNA: TGTGCCAGCAGCCAAGTCCGAGAAGACACTGAAGCTTTCTTT. Amino acids: CASSQVREDTEAFF.

On this clonotype: The junction differs from germline at one of its ends, possibly a read error. The chain combines TRBV12-3 or TRBV12-4 with TRBJ1-1; D not resolved. There are 10 residues in the CDR3. CDR3: CASSGPGQFF. For the CDR3, the DNA is TGTGCCAGCAGTGGACCTGGCCAATTTTTT.

The chain carries TRBV29-1 and TRBJ2-1; TRBD2 agrees at 7 bases. CDR3 length: 13 residues. V lost 3 bases, J lost 7 bases, and 6 bases stayed unmatched. Germline V gene data show CDR1 as SQVTM and CDR2 as ANQGSEA. The CDR3 sequence: CSVEETSRNEQFF. CDR3 in DNA: TGCAGCGTTGAGGAGACTAGCCGTAATGAGCAGTTCTTC.

In this sample, this clonotype turned up many times. This rearrangement joins TRBV6-5 to TRBJ2-7; TRBD1 agrees at 7 bases. The CDR3 runs 14 residues. V was clipped by 6 bases and J by 1 base; unmatched bases: 6. Per the germline V gene, CDR1 is MNHEY and CDR2 is SVGAGI. This CDR3 is CASSADRASYEQYF. As DNA, the CDR3 is TGTGCCAGCAGCGCAGACAGGGCATCCTACGAGCAGTACTTC.

This clonotype was recorded at least ten times. The CDR3 DNA sequence: TGTGCCAGCAGTTACTCCGGGACAGGGCGCGAGCAGTACTTC. Residues: CASSYSGTGREQYF. The rearrangement uses TRBV6-5 and TRBJ2-7; the match to TRBD1 covers 9 bases. The CDR3 covers 14 residues. Germline loops: CDR1 MNHEY, CDR2 SVGAGI. V trimming: 0 bases; J trimming: 6 bases; junction bases outside the gene matches: 3.

The chain links TRBV4-2 to TRBJ2-4, with TRBD2 matching over 8 bases. Per the germline V gene, CDR1 is LGHNA and CDR2 is YNFKEQ. J lost 0 bases, V lost 1 base, and 14 bases had no gene match. The CDR3 spans 20 residues. The CDR3 nucleotides are TGTGCCAGCAGCCAAGCCCAACTAGCGGAGGGGCATCTAGCCAAAAACATTCAGTACTTC. This encodes CASSQAQLAEGHLAKNIQYF.

This rearrangement joins TRBV5-1 to TRBJ2-5; D uncertain. The CDR3 consists of 12 residues. The ends were cut back, 2 bases at V and 3 bases at J, with 5 bases in the middle. Germline V gene data show CDR1 as SGHRS and CDR2 as YFSETQ. The CDR3 nucleotides are TGCGCCAGCAGCTTAAATGAAGAGACCCAGTACTTC. Its translation is CASSLNEETQYF.

The table lists this clonotype with many counts. The genes are TRBV19 and TRBJ2-2; tentatively, D is TRBD2 (5 bases). This CDR3 is 16 amino acids long. V was trimmed by 7 bases and J by 2 bases, leaving 17 bases between them. CDR1 and CDR2 from the germline V gene are LNHDA and SQIVND (reference sequence). The CDR3 DNA reads as TGTGCCAGTACGCGTAGGGCGGAGGTTAACACCGGGGAGCTGTTTTTT. Amino acids: CASTRRAEVNTGELFF.

This clonotype has at least ten counts. The chain recombines TRBV7-9 with TRBJ2-5; weak D call: TRBD1 (6 bases). The germline V and J ends were trimmed by 8 bases and 9 bases, with 13 bases remaining between them. CDR1 is SEHNR and CDR2 is FQNEAQ in the germline V gene (reference sequence). This CDR3 spans 11 amino acids. The CDR3 sequence: CASGNEGAQYF. The CDR3 DNA reads as TGTGCCAGCGGTAATGAGGGGGCCCAGTACTTC.

This clonotype has at least ten counts. The rearrangement joins TRBV27 to TRBJ2-2; TRBD1 aligns across 8 bases. The CDR3 consists of 16 residues. Germline trimming cut 6 bases from V and 5 bases from J; bases unmatched to any gene: 11. Germline V CDR1 and CDR2: MNHEY, SMNVEV (reference sequence). Here the CDR3 DNA reads TGTGCCAGCAGAAGATCGGACAGGGTGCAGACCGGGGAGCTGTTTTTT. This translates into CASRRSDRVQTGELFF.

The CDR3 region is CATSDLLTGRETQYF. The DNA of the CDR3 is TGTGCCACCAGTGATTTGCTAACAGGGAGGGAGACCCAGTACTTC. The V and J genes are TRBV24-1 and TRBJ2-5; D may correspond to TRBD1 or TRBD2 (6 bases each). From germline, CDR1 is KGHDR and CDR2 SFDVKD. With 0 bases removed from V and 5 bases from J, the gap between germline ends came to 12 bases. The CDR3 has 15 amino acids.

Comments on this clonotype: A much more abundant neighbour one base away suggests this may be a read error. CDR3 nucleotide sequence: TGTGCCAGCAGGCCGGGGGACAGGCCGAACACCGGGGAGCTGTTTTTT. As protein: CASRPGDRPNTGELFF. The chain has TRBV6-1 and TRBJ2-2, with 8 bases identical to TRBD1. The trim removed 6 bases at V and 0 bases at J, leaving 6 bases unmatched. This CDR3 region has 16 residues. Germline assignment: CDR1 MNHNS and CDR2 SASEGT.

This clonotype has a count of ten or more. The V and J genes are TRBV6-5 and TRBJ1-2; D gene unclear. V lost 7 bases and J 7 bases, leaving 13 bases between the germline ends. Germline V gene lookup returns CDR1 MNHEY and CDR2 SVGAGI. This CDR3 has 12 amino acids. The CDR3 nucleotides read TGTGCCAGCATCGGGGAGTTTGGTGGCTACACCTTC. This encodes CASIGEFGGYTF.

This clonotype was observed many times. The rearrangement uses TRBV28 and TRBJ2-5; TRBD1 aligns across 7 bases. V lost 3 bases, J lost 5 bases, and 0 bases stayed unmatched. The CDR3 length is 12 residues. CDR1 MDHEN and CDR2 SYDVKM come from the germline V gene. The CDR3, as DNA: TGTGCCAGCAGTTTCAGGGGGGAGACCCAGTACTTC. Its protein is CASSFRGETQYF.